A selection of T cell receptor beta chains follows, all from one sample in a study of identical twins. TCRdb processed the 5' RACE reads anew with MiXCR; each CDR3 protein has one entry. The sample has 550,000 to 800,000 distinct CDR3 sequences; 7% to 7.5% are singletons. In addition, the sample was reused for a study of yellow fever vaccine responses in identical twins.

Sequencing was performed on PBMCs. The receptors derive from a woman under 30 in good health. Each CDR3 is given with its conserved first and last residue. Fields, in order: J gene, D gene, clone size, V gene, CDR3 protein, CDR3 DNA. The D gene is left open where the match is weak. Expanded clones are given a class, and other clones once, few, many or no size at all.

j_gene: TRBJ1-6; d_gene: -; abundance: -; v_gene: TRBV6-1; CDR3aa: CASTRDGTNSPLHF; CDR3nt: TGTGCCAGCACCCGGGACGGGACCAATTCACCCCTCCACTTT
j_gene: TRBJ1-2; d_gene: -; abundance: few; v_gene: TRBV6-1; CDR3aa: CASRVGGDGYTF; CDR3nt: TGTGCCAGCAGGGTAGGAGGAGATGGCTACACCTTC
j_gene: TRBJ1-1; d_gene: -; abundance: -; v_gene: TRBV12-3/TRBV12-4; CDR3aa: CASSSTGNANTEAFF; CDR3nt: TGTGCCAGCAGTAGTACAGGGAACGCGAACACTGAAGCTTTCTTT
j_gene: TRBJ2-5; d_gene: TRBD2; abundance: many; v_gene: TRBV12-3/TRBV12-4; CDR3aa: CASSKGLAGGQETQYF; CDR3nt: TGTGCCAGCAGTAAAGGACTAGCGGGGGGTCAAGAGACCCAGTACTTC
j_gene: TRBJ1-2; d_gene: -; abundance: many; v_gene: TRBV29-1; CDR3aa: CSVELDIYGYTF; CDR3nt: TGCAGCGTTGAACTGGACATCTATGGCTACACCTTC
j_gene: TRBJ2-5; d_gene: TRBD2; abundance: -; v_gene: TRBV20-1; CDR3aa: CSARGLAWLETQYF; CDR3nt: TGCAGTGCTAGGGGACTAGCGTGGTTGGAGACCCAGTACTTC
j_gene: TRBJ2-3; d_gene: -; abundance: -; v_gene: TRBV7-2; CDR3aa: CASSLRGSSSTDTQYF; CDR3nt: TGTGCCAGCAGCTTAAGGGGGTCCTCTAGCACAGATACGCAGTATTTT
j_gene: TRBJ2-3; d_gene: -; abundance: few; v_gene: TRBV5-1; CDR3aa: CASSLGGTGKDTQYF; CDR3nt: TGCGCCAGCAGCTTGGGTGGAACAGGGAAAGATACGCAGTATTTT
j_gene: TRBJ2-7; d_gene: TRBD2; abundance: -; v_gene: TRBV12-3/TRBV12-4; CDR3aa: CASQLAGAYEQYF; CDR3nt: TGTGCCAGCCAACTAGCGGGAGCCTACGAGCAGTACTTC
j_gene: TRBJ2-6; d_gene: -; abundance: -; v_gene: TRBV29-1; CDR3aa: CSVEAGGGNSGANVLTF; CDR3nt: TGCAGCGTTGAAGCTGGGGGTGGCAACTCTGGGGCCAACGTCCTGACTTTC
j_gene: TRBJ2-5; d_gene: TRBD2; abundance: few; v_gene: TRBV3-1; CDR3aa: CASSPRAGGGETQYF; CDR3nt: TGTGCCAGCAGCCCCCGCGCGGGGGGCGGAGAGACCCAGTACTTC
j_gene: TRBJ2-4; d_gene: -; abundance: many; v_gene: TRBV5-6; CDR3aa: CASSLGGAGAKNIQYF; CDR3nt: TGTGCCAGCAGCTTGGGAGGGGCGGGAGCCAAAAACATTCAGTACTTC
j_gene: TRBJ1-3; d_gene: -; abundance: -; v_gene: TRBV20-1; CDR3aa: CSARGRLSSSGNTIYF; CDR3nt: TGCAGTGCTAGAGGTCGACTCTCCTCCTCTGGAAACACCATATATTTT
j_gene: TRBJ1-2; d_gene: -; abundance: few; v_gene: TRBV7-9; CDR3aa: CASSAGRQTSYGYTF; CDR3nt: TGTGCCAGCAGCGCCGGGCGACAGACCTCCTATGGCTACACCTTC
j_gene: TRBJ2-1; d_gene: -; abundance: many; v_gene: TRBV3-1; CDR3aa: CASSRNLDEQFF; CDR3nt: TGTGCCAGCAGCCGGAACCTAGATGAGCAGTTCTTC
j_gene: TRBJ2-1; d_gene: TRBD2; abundance: few; v_gene: TRBV3-1; CDR3aa: CASSQGLAGNSEQFF; CDR3nt: TGTGCCAGCAGCCAAGGACTAGCGGGTAACTCGGAGCAGTTCTTC
j_gene: TRBJ2-3; d_gene: -; abundance: many; v_gene: TRBV28; CDR3aa: CASRGLGLPQADTQYF; CDR3nt: TGTGCCAGCAGGGGTTTGGGACTCCCGCAAGCAGATACGCAGTATTTT
j_gene: TRBJ2-7; d_gene: TRBD2; abundance: -; v_gene: TRBV20-1; CDR3aa: CSARDSLELAGVNFYEQYF; CDR3nt: TGCAGTGCTAGAGATAGTTTGGAACTAGCGGGAGTAAACTTCTACGAGCAGTACTTC
j_gene: TRBJ1-1; d_gene: -; abundance: -; v_gene: TRBV9; CDR3aa: CASSVEPMNTEAFF; CDR3nt: TGTGCCAGCAGCGTAGAGCCAATGAACACTGAAGCTTTCTTT
j_gene: TRBJ2-2; d_gene: -; abundance: many; v_gene: TRBV20-1; CDR3aa: CNLTPREENTGELFF; CDR3nt: TGCAATCTAACCCCTAGAGAGGAGAACACCGGGGAGCTGTTTTTT
j_gene: TRBJ2-3; d_gene: TRBD2; abundance: -; v_gene: TRBV19; CDR3aa: CASKERGPPDTQYF; CDR3nt: TGTGCCAGTAAGGAGCGGGGGCCCCCTGATACGCAGTATTTT
j_gene: TRBJ2-5; d_gene: TRBD2; abundance: -; v_gene: TRBV6-5; CDR3aa: CASSYLSGRAESETQYF; CDR3nt: TGTGCCAGCAGTTACCTTAGCGGGAGGGCGGAGTCGGAGACCCAGTACTTC
j_gene: TRBJ2-7; d_gene: TRBD2; abundance: many; v_gene: TRBV5-1; CDR3aa: CASSWALAGAISYEQYF; CDR3nt: TGCGCCAGCAGCTGGGCCCTAGCGGGAGCTATCTCCTACGAGCAGTACTTC
j_gene: TRBJ2-1; d_gene: TRBD2; abundance: few; v_gene: TRBV2; CDR3aa: CANPTGTSGTNEQFF; CDR3nt: TGTGCCAACCCTACCGGGACTAGCGGGACGAATGAGCAGTTCTTC
j_gene: TRBJ2-4; d_gene: -; abundance: -; v_gene: TRBV3-1; CDR3aa: CASSQGGGGSAKNIQYF; CDR3nt: TGTGCCAGCAGCCAAGGAGGGGGGGGCTCGGCCAAAAACATTCAGTACTTC
j_gene: TRBJ2-7; d_gene: TRBD2; abundance: -; v_gene: TRBV12-3/TRBV12-4; CDR3aa: CTSSWGLAGGTRRNEQYF; CDR3nt: TGTACCAGCAGCTGGGGACTAGCGGGAGGGACCCGGCGAAACGAGCAGTACTTC
j_gene: TRBJ2-1; d_gene: TRBD2; abundance: few; v_gene: TRBV11-2; CDR3aa: CASSFIRRLAGQNEQFF; CDR3nt: TGTGCCAGCAGCTTTATCCGAAGACTAGCGGGCCAAAATGAGCAGTTCTTC
j_gene: TRBJ2-1; d_gene: TRBD2; abundance: -; v_gene: TRBV5-1; CDR3aa: CASRNSGLLDEQFF; CDR3nt: TGCGCCAGCCGAAACTCGGGACTACTGGATGAGCAGTTCTTC
j_gene: TRBJ1-1; d_gene: -; abundance: few; v_gene: TRBV18; CDR3aa: CASSAYTNTNTEAFF; CDR3nt: TGTGCCAGCTCAGCATACACAAACACGAACACTGAAGCTTTCTTT
j_gene: TRBJ2-3; d_gene: -; abundance: -; v_gene: TRBV2; CDR3aa: CASSEMEAADTQYF; CDR3nt: TGTGCCAGCAGTGAAATGGAGGCCGCAGATACGCAGTATTTT
j_gene: TRBJ2-3; d_gene: -; abundance: many; v_gene: TRBV5-1; CDR3aa: CASSLTGDISTDTQYF; CDR3nt: TGCGCCAGCAGCTTGACAGGAGATATTAGCACAGATACGCAGTATTTT
j_gene: TRBJ2-4; d_gene: -; abundance: many; v_gene: TRBV12-3/TRBV12-4; CDR3aa: CASSLWGDLAKNIQYF; CDR3nt: TGTGCCAGCAGTTTATGGGGGGATCTAGCCAAAAACATTCAGTACTTC
j_gene: TRBJ2-1; d_gene: TRBD2; abundance: many; v_gene: TRBV24-1; CDR3aa: CATSDSSGNYNEQFF; CDR3nt: TGTGCCACCAGTGATTCTAGCGGGAACTACAATGAGCAGTTCTTC
j_gene: TRBJ1-1; d_gene: -; abundance: few; v_gene: TRBV7-2; CDR3aa: CASSPRPQALNTEAFF; CDR3nt: TGTGCCAGCAGCCCCCGACCCCAGGCTCTGAACACTGAAGCTTTCTTT
j_gene: TRBJ2-3; d_gene: TRBD2; abundance: -; v_gene: TRBV20-1; CDR3aa: CSAGTSGGHTDTQYF; CDR3nt: TGCAGTGCTGGGACTAGCGGGGGACACACAGATACGCAGTATTTT
j_gene: TRBJ2-3; d_gene: -; abundance: -; v_gene: TRBV7-2; CDR3aa: CASSLAVRGTDTQYF; CDR3nt: TGTGCCAGCAGCTTAGCGGTCAGGGGAACAGATACGCAGTATTTT
j_gene: TRBJ1-3; d_gene: -; abundance: many; v_gene: TRBV20-1; CDR3aa: CSARVGNTIYF; CDR3nt: TGCAGTGCTAGAGTTGGAAACACCATATATTTT
j_gene: TRBJ2-7; d_gene: -; abundance: -; v_gene: TRBV19; CDR3aa: CASNPGDRYEQYF; CDR3nt: TGTGCTTCAAACCCGGGGGACAGATACGAGCAGTACTTC
j_gene: TRBJ2-7; d_gene: TRBD1; abundance: -; v_gene: TRBV5-1; CDR3aa: CASSFPGGYEQYF; CDR3nt: TGCGCCAGCAGCTTCCCAGGGGGCTACGAGCAGTACTTC
j_gene: TRBJ2-7; d_gene: -; abundance: many; v_gene: TRBV5-1; CDR3aa: CASSTFSSSYEQYF; CDR3nt: TGCGCCAGCAGTACCTTTTCAAGCTCCTACGAGCAGTACTTC